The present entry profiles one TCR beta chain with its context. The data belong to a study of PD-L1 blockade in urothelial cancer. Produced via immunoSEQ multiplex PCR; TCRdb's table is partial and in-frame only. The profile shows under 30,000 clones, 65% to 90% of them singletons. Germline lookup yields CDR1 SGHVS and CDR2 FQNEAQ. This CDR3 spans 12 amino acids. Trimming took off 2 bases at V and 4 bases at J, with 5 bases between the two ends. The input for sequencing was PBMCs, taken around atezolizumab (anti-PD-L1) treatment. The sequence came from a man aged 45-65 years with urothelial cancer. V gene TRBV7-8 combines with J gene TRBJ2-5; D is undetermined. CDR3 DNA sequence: TGTGCCAGCAGCTTACCGGGAGAGACCCAGTACTTC. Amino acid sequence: CASSLPGETQYF.